These T cell receptor beta chains were read from a single sample in a study of T-cell memory formation after mild COVID-19. MiXCR, applied by TCRdb to the 5' RACE reads, yields one record per CDR3 protein. The profile shows roughly 620,000 distinct CDR3 sequences, roughly 18% of them singletons. Material: PBMCs or a T cell subset sorted from them (not recorded which). All receptors come from an adult woman who had mild COVID-19 (a few samples of this study predate the infection). Cell type and time point are not known. Both conserved end residues are part of each CDR3. The order of the fields is J gene, clone size, V gene, D gene, CDR3 DNA, CDR3 protein. D genes are given only for firm matches. Clone sizes are given selectively: once, few, many, or a class where the clone is expanded.

j_gene: TRBJ1-5; abundance: few; v_gene: TRBV4-3; d_gene: .; CDR3nt: TGCGCCAGCAGCCAAGATTTTTGGGGAACAGGGAGTAGGGCTCAGCCCCAGCATTTT; CDR3aa: CASSQDFWGTGSRAQPQHF
j_gene: TRBJ2-5; abundance: .; v_gene: TRBV5-1; d_gene: TRBD2; CDR3nt: TGCGCCAGCAGTACGGGGGGATCGACTCAAGAGACCCAGTACTTC; CDR3aa: CASSTGGSTQETQYF
j_gene: TRBJ2-5; abundance: .; v_gene: TRBV4-1; d_gene: .; CDR3nt: TGCGCCAGCAGCCAAGGGGGGATCCAAGAGACCCAGTACTTC; CDR3aa: CASSQGGIQETQYF
j_gene: TRBJ2-7; abundance: few; v_gene: TRBV7-3; d_gene: .; CDR3nt: TGTGCCAGCAGCTTACATAAGGGCTACGAGCAGTACTTC; CDR3aa: CASSLHKGYEQYF
j_gene: TRBJ2-5; abundance: .; v_gene: TRBV12-3/TRBV12-4; d_gene: TRBD1; CDR3nt: TGTGCCAGCAGTTTAGGGAGGACAGGTAGTTTGGGGCCACAAGAGACCCAGTACTTC; CDR3aa: CASSLGRTGSLGPQETQYF
j_gene: TRBJ2-1; abundance: few; v_gene: TRBV3-1; d_gene: TRBD2; CDR3nt: TGTGCCAGCAGCCAAGGGGGTCTAGCGGGAGTCTATGAGCAGTTCTTC; CDR3aa: CASSQGGLAGVYEQFF
j_gene: TRBJ2-7; abundance: many; v_gene: TRBV4-2; d_gene: .; CDR3nt: TGTGCCAGCAGCCAAGATACAGCGTCCCCCTACGAGCAGTACTTC; CDR3aa: CASSQDTASPYEQYF
j_gene: TRBJ1-2; abundance: few; v_gene: TRBV7-2; d_gene: .; CDR3nt: TGTGCCAGCAGCTTAGGTCGGCAATACTATGGCTACACCTTC; CDR3aa: CASSLGRQYYGYTF
j_gene: TRBJ1-1; abundance: few; v_gene: TRBV5-1; d_gene: TRBD1; CDR3nt: TGCGCCAGCAGCCTGGGACAGGGGGCTGGGTGGGACACTGAAGCTTTCTTT; CDR3aa: CASSLGQGAGWDTEAFF
j_gene: TRBJ2-1; abundance: few; v_gene: TRBV3-1; d_gene: .; CDR3nt: TGTGCCAGCAGCCAAGATGAGGTGGGGGATGAGCAGTTCTTC; CDR3aa: CASSQDEVGDEQFF
j_gene: TRBJ2-5; abundance: .; v_gene: TRBV7-2; d_gene: TRBD1; CDR3nt: TGTGCCAGCAGCCTCACTCGGGGACAGCAAGAGACCCAGTACTTC; CDR3aa: CASSLTRGQQETQYF
j_gene: TRBJ2-2; abundance: .; v_gene: TRBV5-1; d_gene: .; CDR3nt: TGCGCCAGCAGCTTGGGAGGCAGCTCCGCCGGGGAGCTGTTTTTT; CDR3aa: CASSLGGSSAGELFF
j_gene: TRBJ2-3; abundance: .; v_gene: TRBV5-4; d_gene: .; CDR3nt: TGTGCCAGCAGTACCCGGGGAGATACGCAGTATTTT; CDR3aa: CASSTRGDTQYF
j_gene: TRBJ2-2; abundance: .; v_gene: TRBV4-3; d_gene: .; CDR3nt: TGCGCCAGCAGCCAAGGAAGGGCCTGGGAGCTGTTTTTT; CDR3aa: CASSQGRAWELFF
j_gene: TRBJ2-3; abundance: few; v_gene: TRBV24-1; d_gene: TRBD1; CDR3nt: TGTGCCACCAGTGAGCTCGGGACAGCTAGCACAGATACGCAGTATTTT; CDR3aa: CATSELGTASTDTQYF
j_gene: TRBJ2-5; abundance: few; v_gene: TRBV6-6; d_gene: .; CDR3nt: TGTGCCAGCAGTTACACAAATCGACAGCTTCCAAGTCAAGAGACCCAGTACTTC; CDR3aa: CASSYTNRQLPSQETQYF
j_gene: TRBJ2-7; abundance: .; v_gene: TRBV29-1; d_gene: .; CDR3nt: TGCAGCGTTGGGAGAAGCGGTCCTAACGAGCAGTACTTC; CDR3aa: CSVGRSGPNEQYF
j_gene: TRBJ1-1; abundance: few; v_gene: TRBV7-9; d_gene: .; CDR3nt: TGTGCCAGCAGCGCCCCCCCCGGGGAATCCGCTGAAGCTTTCTTT; CDR3aa: CASSAPPGESAEAFF
j_gene: TRBJ2-3; abundance: .; v_gene: TRBV7-3; d_gene: .; CDR3nt: TGTGCCAGCAGCTTAGGTTATGGACTACCACGCACAGATACGCAGTATTTT; CDR3aa: CASSLGYGLPRTDTQYF
j_gene: TRBJ2-7; abundance: once; v_gene: TRBV19; d_gene: TRBD2; CDR3nt: TGTGCCAGTAGTATTAAGGGACTAGCGGACCAAACTACGAGCATAGACTTC; CDR3aa: CASSIKGLADQTTSIDF
j_gene: TRBJ2-3; abundance: .; v_gene: TRBV24-1; d_gene: .; CDR3nt: TGTGCCACCAGTGCGGGGGTTATCACAGATACGCAGTATTTT; CDR3aa: CATSAGVITDTQYF
j_gene: TRBJ2-1; abundance: .; v_gene: TRBV7-9; d_gene: .; CDR3nt: TGTGCCAGCAGCTCGATGACCCTTGAGGGCGGCTCCTACAATGAGCAGTTCTTC; CDR3aa: CASSSMTLEGGSYNEQFF
j_gene: TRBJ2-3; abundance: few; v_gene: TRBV30; d_gene: .; CDR3nt: TGTGCCTGGAGTCTCCATTCGGGGGATACGCAGTATTTT; CDR3aa: CAWSLHSGDTQYF
j_gene: TRBJ1-1; abundance: few; v_gene: TRBV12-3/TRBV12-4; d_gene: .; CDR3nt: TGTGCCAGCAGTTTATCCCCAGGGTCGAACACTGAAGCTTTCTTT; CDR3aa: CASSLSPGSNTEAFF
j_gene: TRBJ1-1; abundance: .; v_gene: TRBV7-2; d_gene: .; CDR3nt: TGTGCCAGCAGCTTAGGTTTCAGGTCAGGGAAGACTGAAGCTTTCTTT; CDR3aa: CASSLGFRSGKTEAFF
j_gene: TRBJ2-1; abundance: .; v_gene: TRBV15; d_gene: TRBD1; CDR3nt: TGTGCCACCAGCAGAGATAGGGGGCTCCTCAATGAGCAGTTCTTC; CDR3aa: CATSRDRGLLNEQFF
j_gene: TRBJ2-1; abundance: many; v_gene: TRBV7-9; d_gene: .; CDR3nt: TGTGCCAGCAGCTTAGACGGGACTGAGCAGTTCTTC; CDR3aa: CASSLDGTEQFF
j_gene: TRBJ1-1; abundance: few; v_gene: TRBV20-1; d_gene: .; CDR3nt: TGCAGTGCCGGTCCCGACTCCACTGAAGCTTTCTTT; CDR3aa: CSAGPDSTEAFF
j_gene: TRBJ1-5; abundance: few; v_gene: TRBV7-2; d_gene: .; CDR3nt: TGTGCCAGCAGCTTAGGGACAGCGTACAATGGACCCCAGCATTTT; CDR3aa: CASSLGTAYNGPQHF
j_gene: TRBJ1-4; abundance: .; v_gene: TRBV6-5; d_gene: .; CDR3nt: TGTGCCAGCAGTCTCGGCGGTGTGGGTACCTCTGAAAAACTGTTTTTT; CDR3aa: CASSLGGVGTSEKLFF
j_gene: TRBJ1-6; abundance: .; v_gene: TRBV6-6; d_gene: .; CDR3nt: TGTGCCAGCAGTCCCCTCCAGGGGACCAATTCACCCCTCCACTTT; CDR3aa: CASSPLQGTNSPLHF
j_gene: TRBJ2-2; abundance: .; v_gene: TRBV3-1; d_gene: TRBD2; CDR3nt: TGTGCCAGCAGCCAGGCCCGACTAGCGGGAGGGGGCACCGGGGAGCTGTTTTTT; CDR3aa: CASSQARLAGGGTGELFF
j_gene: TRBJ2-1; abundance: .; v_gene: TRBV7-6; d_gene: TRBD2; CDR3nt: TGTGCCAGCAGCTTAGTAGCGGGAGGGCCAGGCGGGGTTAATGAGCAGTTCTTC; CDR3aa: CASSLVAGGPGGVNEQFF
j_gene: TRBJ1-1; abundance: few; v_gene: TRBV25-1; d_gene: .; CDR3nt: TGTGCCAGCAGTGAACGTGGGAACACTGAAGCTTTCTTT; CDR3aa: CASSERGNTEAFF
j_gene: TRBJ2-7; abundance: few; v_gene: TRBV10-3; d_gene: TRBD1; CDR3nt: TGTGCCATCAGTGACAGGGACAGGGACCCCTACGAGCAGTACTTC; CDR3aa: CAISDRDRDPYEQYF
j_gene: TRBJ2-2; abundance: .; v_gene: TRBV7-7; d_gene: TRBD2; CDR3nt: TGTGCTAGCGGGGCAGGCAGAGCCACCGGGGAGCTGTTTTTT; CDR3aa: CASGAGRATGELFF
j_gene: TRBJ2-5; abundance: few; v_gene: TRBV5-1; d_gene: .; CDR3nt: TGCGCCAGCAGCGGAGGGACAGCTCAAGAGACCCAGTACTTC; CDR3aa: CASSGGTAQETQYF
j_gene: TRBJ2-2; abundance: few; v_gene: TRBV24-1; d_gene: .; CDR3nt: TGTGCCACCAGTGCTCAACCCCGGACCGGGGAGCTGTTTTTT; CDR3aa: CATSAQPRTGELFF
j_gene: TRBJ1-1; abundance: .; v_gene: TRBV20-1; d_gene: .; CDR3nt: TGCAGTGCCCATCCCGGGGCTGTTAACACTGAAGCTTTCTTT; CDR3aa: CSAHPGAVNTEAFF
j_gene: TRBJ2-4; abundance: .; v_gene: TRBV7-9; d_gene: .; CDR3nt: TGTGCCAGCAGCTTGTCCCTAGGCAAAAACATTCAGTACTTC; CDR3aa: CASSLSLGKNIQYF